This passage covers 27 T cell receptor beta chains from one sample sequenced in a study of blood T cell repertoires in COVID-19. Method: immunoSEQ multiplex PCR; TCRdb's copy keeps in-frame clones and lacks some. The data contain 310,000 or so clones, over 70% of them singletons. The sample consisted of peripheral blood. The source of these receptors is a woman aged 45 to 65 with acute or convalescent COVID-19.

This clone was counted once. The sample carries other DNA sequences with the same CDR3. The gene calls are TRBV5-1 and TRBJ2-2, with D possibly matching TRBD1 (6 bases). The CDR3 runs 13 residues. V lost 1 base, J lost 5 bases, and 6 bases lay in between. Germline CDR1 reads SGHRS; CDR2 reads YFSETQ. CDR3: CASSLTGTGELFF. The CDR3 DNA is TGCGCCAGCAGCTTGACAGGGACCGGGGAGCTGTTTTTT. Supplemented by reference TRBV5-1 and TRBJ2-2, the full variable domain reads KAGVTQTPRYLIKTRGQQVTLSCSPISGHRSVSWYQQTPGQGLQFLFEYFSETQRNKGNFPGRFSGRQFSNSRSEMNVSTLELGDSALYLCASSLTGTGELFFGEGSRLTVL.

The chain joins TRBV2 to TRBJ2-3; weak D call: TRBD2 (6 bases). This CDR3 is 14 amino acids long. Trimming took 6 bases from V and 4 from J, leaving 14 bases between them. Looked up from germline, CDR1 is SNHLY and CDR2 is FYNNEI. The CDR3 region has the DNA TGTGCCAGCAGCCCCCCTTGGGGGGCAGATACGCAGTATTTT. Protein: CASSPPWGADTQYF.

The genes are TRBV5-1 and TRBJ2-5; the match to TRBD1 covers 10 bases. The CDR3 is 13 residues long. J was trimmed by 5 bases and V by 7 bases; bases with no gene match: 5. Germline CDR1 and CDR2: SGHRS and YFSETQ. CDR3 residues: CASWTGGEETQYF. In nucleotides, the CDR3 is TGCGCCAGCTGGACAGGGGGTGAGGAGACCCAGTACTTC.

The gene calls are TRBV2 and TRBJ1-5; no firm D call. In germline, CDR1 is SNHLY, CDR2 FYNNEI. V was shortened by 3 bases and J by 5 bases, with 8 bases between the two germline ends. This CDR3 region has 13 residues. CDR3 DNA: TGTGCCAGCAGTGACGGCGGTTATCAGCCCCAGCATTTT. Protein product: CASSDGGYQPQHF.

This clone has only one observation. This chain uses TRBV7-9 with TRBJ1-1; the D gene is possibly TRBD1 (5 bases). The CDR3 runs 15 residues. Germline CDR1 and CDR2: SEHNR and FQNEAQ (reference sequence). Trimming left V 6 bases short and J 0 bases short, with 14 bases between. The chain's CDR3 is CASRRSGTVNTEAFF. The CDR3 coding sequence is TGTGCCAGCAGACGTAGCGGGACGGTGAACACTGAAGCTTTCTTT. Full variable domain (remainder filled in from reference TRBV7-9 and TRBJ1-1): DTGVSQNPRHKITKRGQNVTFRCDPISEHNRLYWYRQTLGQGPEFLTYFQNEAQLEKSRLLSDRFSAERPKGSFSTLEIQRTEQGDSAMYLCASRRSGTVNTEAFFGQGTRLTVV.

The rearrangement uses TRBV19 and TRBJ2-1; 7 nucleotides agree with TRBD2. V dropped 3 bases and J dropped 7; count of bases not matched to a gene: 9. CDR1 LNHDA and CDR2 SQIVND come from the germline V gene (reference sequence). There are 15 residues in the CDR3. As DNA, the CDR3 is TGTGCCAGTAGTATCGGGGCGGGAGAGGGAAATGAGCAGTTCTTC. Protein product: CASSIGAGEGNEQFF. Using reference TRBV19 and TRBJ2-1 for the parts outside the CDR3, the full variable domain is DGGITQSPKYLFRKEGQNVTLSCEQNLNHDAMYWYRQDPGQGLRLIYYSQIVNDFQKGDIAEGYSVSREKKESFPLTVTSAQKNPTAFYLCASSIGAGEGNEQFFGPGTRLTVL.

There are a few counts of this clone. The rearrangement uses TRBV19 and TRBJ1-2; D ambiguous. This CDR3 contains 12 residues. V lost 4 bases to trimming and J lost 14 bases, with 17 bases between them. The germline CDR1 and CDR2 sequences are LNHDA and SQIVND (reference sequence). CDR3 DNA: TGTGCCAGTAGTAGCGCGTTTAGCCACTGGACCTTC. This codes for CASSSAFSHWTF.

In its sample, this clone was seen once. The chain carries TRBV7-2 and TRBJ1-1, with 8 bases fitting TRBD1. Germline V CDR1 and CDR2: SGHTA, FQGNSA. V lost 4 bases to trimming and J lost 4 bases; unmatched junction nucleotides: 8. The CDR3 is 15 residues long. The CDR3 reads CASSSSDRVSTEAFF. The DNA for the CDR3 is TGTGCCAGCAGCTCGTCGGACAGGGTGTCCACTGAAGCTTTCTTT.

The chain combines TRBV12-5 with TRBJ2-6, with 8 bases fitting TRBD1. The CDR3 is made up of 20 amino acids. Germline CDR1 reads LGHNT; CDR2 reads FRNRAP. With V trimmed by 1 base and J by 1 base, 12 bases remained unmatched. In DNA, the CDR3 is TGTGCTAGTGGTTTGGGGGGAACGGACAGGGCCCCGTCTGGGGCCAACGTCCTGACTTTC. Amino acid sequence: CASGLGGTDRAPSGANVLTF.

This clone has just one count. The chain has TRBV30 and TRBJ2-5; 8 bases are shared with TRBD1. With V trimmed by 0 bases and J by 2 bases, 23 bases remained unmatched. The CDR3 has 21 residues. CDR1 is GTSNPN and CDR2 is SVGIG in the germline V gene (reference sequence). DNA for the CDR3: TGTGCCTGGAGTGTAGTCCAGGGGGCTGTGGGGGGATGGACATTGCAAGAGACCCAGTACTTC. This sequence encodes CAWSVVQGAVGGWTLQETQYF.

In this sample, this clone turned up once. V gene TRBV4-1 combines with J gene TRBJ1-2; D not resolved. The CDR3 totals 11 residues. Trimming took 0 bases from V and 8 from J, leaving 4 bases between them. Germline V gene sequence: CDR1 MGHRA, CDR2 YSYEKL. In DNA form, the CDR3 reads TGCGCCAGCAGCCAAGACGAGGGCTACACCTTC. Translating gives CASSQDEGYTF.

The V call is TRBV20-1, the J call TRBJ2-5; no definite D call. CDR1 is DFQATT, CDR2 SNEGSKA, per germline (reference sequence). CDR3 length equals 11 residues. The ends were cut back, 5 bases at V and 4 bases at J, with 8 bases in the middle. The CDR3 reads CSAGNGETQYF. As DNA, the CDR3 is TGCAGTGCTGGCAATGGAGAGACCCAGTACTTC.

This rearrangement joins TRBV2 to TRBJ1-4; 8 positions agree with TRBD1. The CDR3 has 16 amino acids. J was trimmed by 7 bases and V by 6 bases; bases with no gene match: 13. CDR1 is SNHLY and CDR2 is FYNNEI in the germline V gene. The CDR3 nucleotides are TGTGCCAGCAGACCAAGCCCGGGACAGGCCGTTGAAAAACTGTTTTTT. Translating it yields CASRPSPGQAVEKLFF.

V usage is TRBV7-2 and J usage is TRBJ1-5; 7 positions agree with TRBD1. This CDR3 is built from 14 residues. CDR1 and CDR2 (germline): SGHTA, FQGNSA. The V gene end was trimmed by 3 bases and the J gene end by 7 bases; junction bases not matched to a gene: 6. CDR3 residues: CASSLTGRGQPQHF. CDR3 DNA: TGTGCCAGCAGCTTGACAGGGAGAGGACAGCCCCAGCATTTT.

For the CDR3, the DNA is TGCGCCAGCAGCTGGGTGGGGGCCGTCGGGGAGACCCAGTACTTC. Translating gives CASSWVGAVGETQYF. This chain joins TRBV5-1 and TRBJ2-5; perhaps TRBD1 as D (6 bases). The germline gives CDR1 SGHRS, CDR2 YFSETQ. The V gene lost 3 bases and the J gene lost 5 bases, with 17 bases spanning the gap. The CDR3 totals 15 residues.

The genes are TRBV19 and TRBJ2-5; D might be TRBD2 (5 bases). The CDR3 covers 14 residues. V was shortened by 4 bases and J by 1 base, with 10 bases between the two germline ends. CDR1 is LNHDA and CDR2 is SQIVND in the germline V gene (reference sequence). As DNA, the CDR3 is TGTGCCAGTAGTAACGGCGGGTCCCAAGAGACCCAGTACTTC. This encodes CASSNGGSQETQYF.

The rearrangement links TRBV2 to TRBJ2-7; 8 nucleotides match TRBD1. Losses at the gene ends were 7 bases for V and 1 base for J; bases not matched to a gene: 9. Germline V gene lookup returns CDR1 SNHLY and CDR2 FYNNEI. The CDR3 spans 15 residues. The CDR3 is CASNRQGIGSYEQYF. As DNA, the CDR3 is TGTGCCAGCAACAGACAGGGGATTGGTTCCTACGAGCAGTACTTC.

The rearrangement joins TRBV10-3 to TRBJ2-1; D may be TRBD2 (7 bases). Germline-derived CDR1 and CDR2 are ENHRY and SYGVKD. The CDR3 is 17 residues long. V lost 10 bases to trimming and J lost 0 bases, with 22 bases between them. The CDR3 DNA reads TGTGCCACCTCTAGCGTGGGGGGCGGGAGCTCCTACAATGAGCAGTTCTTC. Translated, it gives CATSSVGGGSSYNEQFF.

The chain recombines TRBV7-2 with TRBJ1-1, with a tentative D call TRBD1 (5 bases). Trimming took off 1 base at V and 5 bases at J, with 11 bases between the two ends. CDR1 is SGHTA and CDR2 is FQGNSA in the germline V gene. The CDR3 has 14 residues. CDR3 region: CASSLESGGTEAFF. The CDR3 coding sequence is TGTGCCAGCAGCTTAGAATCGGGGGGAACTGAAGCTTTCTTT. Together with reference TRBV7-2 and TRBJ1-1, the CDR3 gives the full variable domain: GAGVSQSPSNKVTEKGKDVELRCDPISGHTALYWYRQSLGQGLEFLIYFQGNSAPDKSGLPSDRFSAERTGGSVSTLTIQRTQQEDSAVYLCASSLESGGTEAFFGQGTRLTVV.

This chain links TRBV5-1 with TRBJ1-1; no clear D gene. The CDR3 extends over 16 amino acids. V was shortened by 0 bases and J by 4 bases, with 16 bases between the two germline ends. Per the germline V gene, CDR1 is SGHRS and CDR2 is YFSETQ. The CDR3 loop reads CASSLGWIFSGTEAFF. The CDR3 DNA sequence: TGCGCCAGCAGCTTGGGGTGGATCTTCTCAGGCACTGAAGCTTTCTTT.

This clone was detected only a few times. The rearrangement uses TRBV7-9 and TRBJ2-7, with 9 bases aligning to TRBD1. V shed 8 bases and J 1 base; nucleotides not matched to a gene: 6. The CDR3 has 14 amino acids. Per the germline V gene, CDR1 is SEHNR and CDR2 is FQNEAQ (reference sequence). The CDR3 DNA reads as TGTGCCAGCGACGCTGGGACAGGGTCCTACGAGCAGTACTTC. It translates to CASDAGTGSYEQYF.

V gene TRBV30 combines with J gene TRBJ2-7, with TRBD2 matching over 14 bases. V dropped 2 bases and J dropped 3; count of bases not matched to a gene: 3. Germline-derived CDR1 and CDR2 are GTSNPN and SVGIG (reference sequence). There are 15 residues in the CDR3. As DNA, the CDR3 is TGTGCCTGGAGTACCGGGACTAGCGGGAGCTACGAGCAGTACTTC. Translating it yields CAWSTGTSGSYEQYF.

This sequence joins TRBV6-6 and TRBJ1-4, with TRBD1 matching 8 bases. The CDR3 spans 14 residues. CDR1 is MNHNY, CDR2 SVGAGI, per germline (reference sequence). With 5 bases clipped from V and 3 bases from J, the junction kept 2 bases outside the gene matches. CDR3 bases: TGTGCCAGCAGTAAACAGGGGGCTAATGAAAAACTGTTTTTT. This encodes CASSKQGANEKLFF.

The chain carries TRBV12-3 or TRBV12-4 and TRBJ1-2, with D hard to call. The CDR3 spans 12 residues. The V end lost 5 bases, the J end lost 2 bases, and 6 bases lay between the germline ends. The chain's CDR3 is CASSQRNYGYTF. CDR3 nucleotides: TGTGCCAGCAGTCAGAGGAACTATGGCTACACCTTC.

The chain is built from TRBV15 and TRBJ2-5; TRBD2 matches 9 bases. The CDR3 sequence is 17 residues long. With V trimmed by 3 bases and J by 4 bases, 12 bases remained unmatched. Germline V gene data show CDR1 as LNHNV and CDR2 as YYDKDF (reference sequence). The CDR3 coding sequence is TGTGCCACCAGCAGGGGTAGCGGGGGAGCGAGAGGAGAGACCCAGTACTTC. It specifies CATSRGSGGARGETQYF.

For this clone: Other DNA sequences in this sample translate to the same CDR3. This sequence joins TRBV5-1 and TRBJ2-3; TRBD2 might be the D (5 bases). The V and J ends lost 2 bases and 3 bases respectively, with 7 bases between them. The CDR3 spans 13 residues. Germline V gene lookup returns CDR1 SGHRS and CDR2 YFSETQ. CDR3: CASSFGGTDTQYF. Here the CDR3 DNA reads TGCGCCAGCAGCTTTGGCGGGACAGATACGCAGTATTTT.

This chain joins TRBV2 and TRBJ1-1, with unresolved D. The V gene's germline CDR1 is SNHLY and CDR2 FYNNEI. The CDR3 consists of 12 residues. Trimming took off 7 bases at V and 3 bases at J, with 9 bases between the two ends. The CDR3 loop reads CASKDTYTEAFF. CDR3 DNA sequence: TGTGCCAGCAAAGACACCTACACTGAAGCTTTCTTT. Supplemented by reference TRBV2 and TRBJ1-1, the full variable domain reads EPEVTQTPSHQVTQMGQEVILRCVPISNHLYFYWYRQILGQKVEFLVSFYNNEISEKSEIFDDQFSVERPDGSNFTLKIRSTKLEDSAMYFCASKDTYTEAFFGQGTRLTVV.